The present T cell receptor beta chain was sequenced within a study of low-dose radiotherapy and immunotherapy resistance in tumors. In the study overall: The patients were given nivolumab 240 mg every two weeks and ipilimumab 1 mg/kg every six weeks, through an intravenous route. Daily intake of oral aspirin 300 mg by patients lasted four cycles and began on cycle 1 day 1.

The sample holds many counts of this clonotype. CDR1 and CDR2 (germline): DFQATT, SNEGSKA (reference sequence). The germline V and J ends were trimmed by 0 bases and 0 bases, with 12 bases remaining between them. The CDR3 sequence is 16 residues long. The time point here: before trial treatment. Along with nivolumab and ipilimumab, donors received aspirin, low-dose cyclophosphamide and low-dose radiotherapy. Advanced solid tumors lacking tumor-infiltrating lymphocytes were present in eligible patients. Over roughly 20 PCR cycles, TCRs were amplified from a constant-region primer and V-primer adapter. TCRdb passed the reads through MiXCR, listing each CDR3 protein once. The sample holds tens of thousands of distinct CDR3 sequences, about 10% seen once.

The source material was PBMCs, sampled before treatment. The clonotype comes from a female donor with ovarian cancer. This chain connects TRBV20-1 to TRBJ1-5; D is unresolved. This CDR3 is CSAREPGIYSNQPQHF. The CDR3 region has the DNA TGCAGTGCTAGAGAACCCGGAATTTATAGCAATCAGCCCCAGCATTTT.